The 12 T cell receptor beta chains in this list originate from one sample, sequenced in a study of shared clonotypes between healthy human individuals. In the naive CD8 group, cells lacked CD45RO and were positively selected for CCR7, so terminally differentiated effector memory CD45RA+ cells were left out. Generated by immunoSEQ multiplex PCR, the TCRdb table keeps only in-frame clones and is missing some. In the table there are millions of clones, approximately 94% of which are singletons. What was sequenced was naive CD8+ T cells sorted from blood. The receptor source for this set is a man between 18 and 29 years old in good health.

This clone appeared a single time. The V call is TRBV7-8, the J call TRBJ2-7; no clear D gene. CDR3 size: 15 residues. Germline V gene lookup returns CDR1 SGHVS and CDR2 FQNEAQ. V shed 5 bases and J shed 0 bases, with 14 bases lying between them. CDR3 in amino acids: CASSPLDALSYEQYF. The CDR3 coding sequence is TGTGCCAGCAGCCCCCTTGATGCACTCTCCTACGAGCAGTACTTC.

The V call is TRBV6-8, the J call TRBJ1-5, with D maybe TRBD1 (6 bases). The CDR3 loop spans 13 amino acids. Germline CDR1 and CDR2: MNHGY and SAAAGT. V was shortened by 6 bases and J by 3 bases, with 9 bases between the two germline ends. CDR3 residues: CASSDRFNQPQHF. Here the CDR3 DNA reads TGTGCCAGCAGCGACAGGTTCAATCAGCCCCAGCATTTT.

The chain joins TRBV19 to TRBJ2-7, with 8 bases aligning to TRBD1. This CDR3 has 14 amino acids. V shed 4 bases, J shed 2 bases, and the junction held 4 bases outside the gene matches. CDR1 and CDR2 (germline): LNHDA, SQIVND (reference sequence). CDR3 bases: TGTGCCAGTAGTAGACAGGGGAATACCTACGAGCAGTACTTC. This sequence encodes CASSRQGNTYEQYF.

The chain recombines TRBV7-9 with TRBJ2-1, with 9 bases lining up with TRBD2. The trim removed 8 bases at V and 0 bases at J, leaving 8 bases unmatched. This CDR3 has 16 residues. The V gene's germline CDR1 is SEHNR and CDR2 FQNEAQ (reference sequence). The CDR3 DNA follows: TGTGCCAGCGCTAGCGGGGCTTCAAGCTCCTACAATGAGCAGTTCTTC. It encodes CASASGASSSYNEQFF.

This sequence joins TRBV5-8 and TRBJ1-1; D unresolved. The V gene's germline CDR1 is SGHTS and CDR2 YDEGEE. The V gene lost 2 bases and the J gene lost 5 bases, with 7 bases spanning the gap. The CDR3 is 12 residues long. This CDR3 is CASSLTWTEAFF. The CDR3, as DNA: TGTGCCAGCAGCTTAACCTGGACTGAAGCTTTCTTT.

The CDR3 reads CASSVRTGVGDEQYF. CDR3 coding DNA: TGTGCCAGCAGCGTGAGGACAGGGGTCGGCGACGAGCAGTACTTC. The chain has TRBV5-8 and TRBJ2-7, with 9 bases fitting TRBD1. Trimming cost V 4 bases and J 5 bases; bases outside gene matches: 10. This CDR3 has 15 residues. Germline loops: CDR1 SGHTS, CDR2 YDEGEE.

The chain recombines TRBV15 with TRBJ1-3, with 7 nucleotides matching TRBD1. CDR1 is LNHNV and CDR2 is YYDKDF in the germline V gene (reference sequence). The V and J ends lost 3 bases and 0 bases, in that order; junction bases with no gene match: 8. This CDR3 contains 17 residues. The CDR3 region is CATSSWDSVNSGNTIYF. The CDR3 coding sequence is TGTGCCACCAGCAGTTGGGACAGTGTGAACTCTGGAAACACCATATATTTT.

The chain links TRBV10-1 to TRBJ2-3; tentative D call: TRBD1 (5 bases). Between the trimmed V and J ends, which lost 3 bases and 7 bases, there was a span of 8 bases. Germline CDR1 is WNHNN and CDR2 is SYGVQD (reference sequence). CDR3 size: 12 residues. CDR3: CASSENRNTQYF. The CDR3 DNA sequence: TGCGCCAGCAGTGAAAACAGGAATACGCAGTATTTT.

CDR3 sequence (DNA): TGCGCCAGCAGCCTACAAGACACCGGGGAGCTGTTTTTT. Translated, it gives CASSLQDTGELFF. The chain carries TRBV5-1 and TRBJ2-2; D unclear. The germline CDR1 and CDR2 sequences are SGHRS and YFSETQ. This CDR3 comprises 13 residues. Trimming removed 4 bases from V and 3 bases from J, with 7 bases in between.

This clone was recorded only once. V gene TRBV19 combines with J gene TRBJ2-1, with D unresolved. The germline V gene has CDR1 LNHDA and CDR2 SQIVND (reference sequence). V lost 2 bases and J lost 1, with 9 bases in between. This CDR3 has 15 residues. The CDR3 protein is CASSISPGSYNEQFF. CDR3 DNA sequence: TGTGCCAGTAGTATATCGCCTGGGTCCTACAATGAGCAGTTCTTC.

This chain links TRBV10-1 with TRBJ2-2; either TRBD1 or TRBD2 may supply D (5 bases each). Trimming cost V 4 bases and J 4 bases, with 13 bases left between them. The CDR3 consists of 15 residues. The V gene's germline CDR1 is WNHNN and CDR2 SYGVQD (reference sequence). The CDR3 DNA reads TGCGCCAGCAGTGCAGGGAGAGGAATCACCGGGGAGCTGTTTTTT. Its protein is CASSAGRGITGELFF.

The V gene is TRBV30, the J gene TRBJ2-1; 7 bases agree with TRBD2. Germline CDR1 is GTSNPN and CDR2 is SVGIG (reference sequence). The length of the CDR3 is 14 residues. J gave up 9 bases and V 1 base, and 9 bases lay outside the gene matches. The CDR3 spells CAWSGLAALGEQFF. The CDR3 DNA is TGTGCCTGGAGTGGGCTAGCGGCCTTGGGTGAGCAGTTCTTC.